This T cell receptor (beta chain) was found in a study of CD8 T cells in ankylosing spondylitis. Study observations and caveats: Clones that were linked to disease were CD8+ and were relatively rare in peripheral blood. A TCR beta motif of 8 or 9 highly homologous variants appeared characteristic of ankylosing spondylitis blood.

V gave up 4 bases and J gave up 4 bases, with 11 bases separating them. The germline CDR1 and CDR2 sequences are MNHEY and SMNVEV (reference sequence). The CDR3 sequence is 14 residues long. A remark on this clonotype: Its antigen is not known.

TCRdb passed the 5' RACE reads through MiXCR, listing each CDR3 protein once. This sample has about 540,000 distinct CDR3 sequences; roughly an eighth occur once, and the top ten carry 6.8%. Sequenced sample: blood, either unsorted or a sorted T cell fraction (not recorded which). This sequence was found in a male donor with ankylosing spondylitis. This rearrangement joins TRBV27 to TRBJ2-4, with D perhaps matching TRBD2 (5 bases). CDR3 amino acids: CASSYRGGKNIQYF. Written as DNA, the CDR3 is TGTGCCAGCAGTTATCGGGGTGGTAAAAACATTCAGTACTTC.